This T cell receptor (beta chain) appears in the sequencing data of a study of blood T cell repertoires in COVID-19. For the study at large: Sites across the United States, Italy and Spain contributed samples from acute and convalescent COVID-19. From T cells, B-cell-depleted T cells, or PBMCs came the material, which was cDNA or gDNA.

In the authors' workflow: Estimation of nucleated cell counts was performed using reference gene primer amplification. TCRdb's copy holds only in-frame clones and misses some; the assay was immunoSEQ multiplex PCR. Clone size and the V and J calls come from that table; the DNA yielded D and trimming. This table holds about 220,000 clones, about nine tenths found once. All enrollees were about 18 to 89 years old and from 20 to 25 US areas. The ends were cut back, 5 bases at V and 7 bases at J, with 18 bases in the middle. Per the germline V gene, CDR1 is MNHEY and CDR2 is SVGAGI. The CDR3 totals 15 residues.

V and J are TRBV6-5 and TRBJ1-3; a weak D match, TRBD1 (5 bases). Sequencing used PBMCs or T cells enriched from blood (not recorded which). The clonotype comes from a woman aged 30 to 39 who had recovered from COVID-19. This CDR3 reads CASSLGTFGTNTIYF. The CDR3 nucleotides are TGTGCCAGCAGTCTAGGGACTTTTGGTACGAACACCATATATTTT.